A single T cell receptor beta chain is shown here with its context. Repertoires were generated with immunoSEQ multiplex PCR, while TCRdb's copy carries only in-frame clones and drops some. Of over 80,000 clones listed, about four fifths are singletons. This specimen comes from a study of control samples from healthy donors and cancer patients. Germline V gene sequence: CDR1 LNHDA, CDR2 SQIVND (reference sequence). V lost 5 bases, J lost 11 bases, and 21 bases stayed unmatched. The length of the CDR3 is 17 residues. The sample was blood. This TCR was sampled from a man aged 60-69 years in good health. The chain employs TRBV19 and TRBJ1-5, with 7 bases fitting TRBD1. CDR3 nucleotide sequence: TGTGCCAGTAGTCCGATTAGGGCCGGGACAGACCCCGGGGCCCAGCATTTT. Translating it yields CASSPIRAGTDPGAQHF.